The source of this T cell receptor beta chain is a study of graft-versus-host responses after intestinal transplantation. As regards this clone: What it binds is unknown.

Unmatched junction bases numbered 10, after V lost 2 bases and J lost 3 bases. The CDR3 length is 16 residues. In germline, CDR1 is MNHEY, CDR2 SVGAGI. Sequencing was performed with immunoSEQ multiplex PCR; in TCRdb, only in-frame clones are kept and a portion is missing. The data hold tens of thousands of clones, with about nine tenths observed a single time. The sequence was obtained from a human donor who received an intestinal transplant. Sequencing was performed on unstimulated CD4+ T cells sorted from spleen or lymph node cells, taken before intestinal transplant. The rearrangement uses TRBV6-5 and TRBJ2-7, with 7 bases identical to TRBD1. DNA for the CDR3: TGTGCCAGCAGTTACCCGAGGGACAGAGGGGACTACGAGCAGTACTTC. Protein sequence: CASSYPRDRGDYEQYF.